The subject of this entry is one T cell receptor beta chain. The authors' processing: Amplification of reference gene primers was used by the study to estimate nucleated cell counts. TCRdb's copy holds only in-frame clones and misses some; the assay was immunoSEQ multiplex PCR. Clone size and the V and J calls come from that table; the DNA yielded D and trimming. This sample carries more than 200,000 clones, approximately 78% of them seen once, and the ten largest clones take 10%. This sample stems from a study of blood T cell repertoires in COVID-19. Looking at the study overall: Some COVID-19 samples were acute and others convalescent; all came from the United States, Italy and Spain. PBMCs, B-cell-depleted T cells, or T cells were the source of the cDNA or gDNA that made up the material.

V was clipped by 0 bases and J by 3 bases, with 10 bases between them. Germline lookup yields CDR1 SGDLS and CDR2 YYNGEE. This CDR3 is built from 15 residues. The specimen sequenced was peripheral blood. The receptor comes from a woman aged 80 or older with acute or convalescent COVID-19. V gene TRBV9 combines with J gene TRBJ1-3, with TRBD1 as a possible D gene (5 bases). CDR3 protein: CASSVGQGYGNTIYF. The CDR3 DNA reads TGTGCCAGCAGCGTAGGGCAGGGATATGGAAACACCATATATTTT.